This T cell receptor beta chain was recovered during a study of early T cells in non-severe SARS-CoV-2 infection. Study information: Whole-blood bulk RNA, unsorted, was sequenced, and chains were unpaired.

TCRdb reanalysed the 5' RACE reads using MiXCR and keeps one entry per CDR3 protein. This table has approximately 50,000 distinct CDR3 sequences, roughly 8.2% appearing once. The CDR3 is made up of 13 amino acids. The germline gives CDR1 MNHEY, CDR2 SVGAGI. The V gene lost 5 bases and the J gene lost 1 base, with 8 bases spanning the gap. This clonotype was counted a few times. This receptor was taken from an adult who was a healthcare worker with PCR-confirmed SARS-CoV-2 infection or an uninfected control (not recorded which). The sample taken for sequencing was whole blood. The chain has TRBV6-5 and TRBJ1-1; D is ambiguous. For the CDR3, the DNA is TGTGCCAGCAGTCTAGGGAGGAACACTGAAGCTTTCTTT. This gives the protein CASSLGRNTEAFF.